Shown below are 5 T cell receptor beta chains from a single sample sequenced in a study of cytomegalovirus exposure and HLA in healthy donors. It was with 60 Vbeta and 13 Jbeta primers that the PCR ran. TCRdb's copy holds only in-frame clones and misses some; the assay was immunoSEQ multiplex PCR. The data hold some 140,000 clones, with around 85% observed a single time. The specimen was PBMCs. These TCRs come from a woman under 40 in good health and CMV-seropositive.

The CDR3 sequence is CASSYRDRGIYEQYF. The CDR3 DNA reads as TGTGCCAGCAGTTACCGGGACAGGGGGATCTACGAGCAGTACTTC. This chain joins TRBV6-5 and TRBJ2-7; 11 positions match TRBD1. The V gene end was trimmed by 2 bases and the J gene end by 3 bases; junction bases not matched to a gene: 3. The CDR3 length is 15 residues. Per the germline V gene, CDR1 is MNHEY and CDR2 is SVGAGI.

This sequence joins TRBV6-5 and TRBJ2-5; D is possibly TRBD2 (6 bases). In germline, CDR1 is MNHEY, CDR2 SVGAGI. CDR3 length equals 13 residues. V was cut by 2 bases and J by 2 bases, with 6 bases left in between. CDR3 nucleotide sequence: TGTGCCAGCAGTTACGGGGGGCAAGAGACCCAGTACTTC. It translates to CASSYGGQETQYF.

The chain carries TRBV6-1 and TRBJ1-2; 8 nucleotides agree with TRBD1. J lost 6 bases, V lost 4 bases, and 13 bases had no gene match. Germline V CDR1 and CDR2: MNHNS, SASEGT. This CDR3 comprises 16 residues. The CDR3 DNA reads TGTGCCAGCAGTGTGGGGGGCCAGGGACAGGTGGATGGCTACACCTTC. Its protein is CASSVGGQGQVDGYTF.

The chain links TRBV10-3 to TRBJ2-3; D is perhaps TRBD2 (6 bases). This CDR3 region has 13 residues. The V gene lost 6 bases and the J gene lost 6 bases, with 13 bases spanning the gap. Germline-derived CDR1 and CDR2 are ENHRY and SYGVKD. As DNA, the CDR3 is TGTGCCATCAGCCTAGGGACTTCCGATACGCAGTATTTT. It encodes CAISLGTSDTQYF.

The chain employs TRBV5-1 and TRBJ2-7, with 7 nucleotides matching TRBD2. The germline gives CDR1 SGHRS, CDR2 YFSETQ. This CDR3 has 15 amino acids. J was trimmed by 0 bases and V by 0 bases; bases with no gene match: 3. Here the CDR3 DNA reads TGCGCCAGCAGCTTGGTGGGGGGGTACTCCTACGAGCAGTACTTC. Protein sequence: CASSLVGGYSYEQYF. The whole variable domain, remainder taken from reference TRBV5-1 and TRBJ2-7, is KAGVTQTPRYLIKTRGQQVTLSCSPISGHRSVSWYQQTPGQGLQFLFEYFSETQRNKGNFPGRFSGRQFSNSRSEMNVSTLELGDSALYLCASSLVGGYSYEQYFGPGTRLTVT.